These 21 T cell receptor beta chains were all obtained from the same sample, sequenced in a study of T cells expressing NK-cell markers. TCRdb derives one entry per CDR3 protein from the 5' RACE reads, leaving out DNA. The sample has 160,000 or so distinct CDR3 sequences. The sample comprised blood T cells: a sorted CD56 or NKG2C T cell subset, CD4+ or CD8+ T cells, or bulk PBMC T cells (not recorded which). The receptors stem from a woman aged 18-69 years in good health.

J is TRBJ1-1 and V is TRBV11-1; TCRdb outputs TRBD1, but without DNA this stays unchecked. Per the germline V gene, CDR1 is SGHAT and CDR2 is FQDESV (reference sequence). CDR3 size: 15 residues. The CDR3 sequence: CASSLNRGRGTEAFF.

The rearrangement links TRBV5-1 to TRBJ1-2; lacking DNA, the TRBD1 call made by TCRdb goes unchecked. The CDR3 consists of 15 residues. The germline V gene encodes CDR1 SGHRS and CDR2 YFSETQ. The CDR3 here is CASSLGGTADQGYTF. Together with reference TRBV5-1 and TRBJ1-2, the CDR3 gives the full variable domain: KAGVTQTPRYLIKTRGQQVTLSCSPISGHRSVSWYQQTPGQGLQFLFEYFSETQRNKGNFPGRFSGRQFSNSRSEMNVSTLELGDSALYLCASSLGGTADQGYTFGSGTRLTVV.

The J gene is TRBJ2-7, the V gene TRBV10-3. The CDR3 totals 14 residues. Germline loops: CDR1 ENHRY, CDR2 SYGVKD. The CDR3 here is CAISEARISYEQYF.

The chain couples TRBV2 to TRBJ2-7. CDR3 length: 14 residues. Germline V gene lookup returns CDR1 SNHLY and CDR2 FYNNEI. CDR3 region: CASLWSGGTHEQYF. Variable domain in full (rest from reference TRBV2 and TRBJ2-7): EPEVTQTPSHQVTQMGQEVILRCVPISNHLYFYWYRQILGQKVEFLVSFYNNEISEKSEIFDDQFSVERPDGSNFTLKIRSTKLEDSAMYFCASLWSGGTHEQYFGPGTRLTVT.

V is TRBV7-6 and J is TRBJ2-7; the TCRdb D gene call, TRBD2, has no DNA to confirm it. The CDR3 is 15 amino acids. The germline V gene has CDR1 SGHVS and CDR2 FNYEAQ. This chain's CDR3 is CASREGRQGSHEQYF.

The chain combines TRBV12-3 or TRBV12-4 with TRBJ2-1; the TRBD1 assignment by TCRdb is unverifiable without DNA. The CDR3 loop spans 12 amino acids. The CDR3 reads CASSRTGFEQFF.

J is TRBJ2-7 and V is TRBV20-1; TCRdb designates TRBD1, a call that cannot be tested without DNA. The germline V gene encodes CDR1 DFQATT and CDR2 SNEGSKA (reference sequence). This CDR3 region has 13 residues. CDR3 sequence: CSALDRFPYEQYF.

The J gene is TRBJ2-2, the V gene TRBV7-6; TCRdb picks TRBD2, but there is no DNA to check that call. The CDR3 sequence is 16 residues long. Germline CDR1 SGHVS, CDR2 FNYEAQ. The CDR3 sequence is CASSPLAGTNTGELFF.

The chain employs TRBV2 and TRBJ1-6. The CDR3 totals 13 residues. The V gene's germline CDR1 is SNHLY and CDR2 FYNNEI. CDR3 amino acids: CASTGEGNSPLHF.

The rearrangement links TRBV18 to TRBJ2-5; TCRdb indicates TRBD2, and absent DNA this call remains unverified. The germline V gene has CDR1 KGHSH and CDR2 LQKENI. The CDR3 is 16 residues long. The chain's CDR3 is CASSPRTSGSQETQYF. Looking up the rest from reference TRBV18 and TRBJ2-5 gives the full variable domain: NAGVMQNPRHLVRRRGQEARLRCSPMKGHSHVYWYRQLPEEGLKFMVYLQKENIIDESGMPKERFSAEFPKEGPSILRIQQVVRGDSAAYFCASSPRTSGSQETQYFGPGTRLLVL.

The chain couples TRBV20-1 to TRBJ1-5; with no DNA, the TCRdb D assignment of TRBD1 cannot be verified. The CDR3 is 12 amino acids. Germline CDR1 and CDR2: DFQATT and SNEGSKA (reference sequence). This CDR3 is CSVRDNNQPQHF.

The J gene is TRBJ2-7, the V gene TRBV5-1. CDR3 length: 13 residues. CDR1 and CDR2 from the germline V gene are SGHRS and YFSETQ. The CDR3 sequence: CASSDPGSYEQYF.

The chain joins TRBV12-3 or TRBV12-4 to TRBJ1-3; the TCRdb call, TRBD1, lacks DNA for checking. The CDR3 runs 14 residues. CDR3 protein: CASSPTGERNTIYF.

This chain connects TRBV7-2 to TRBJ2-7; absent DNA, TCRdb's TRBD1 call cannot be checked. The CDR3 sequence is 15 residues long. Per the germline V gene, CDR1 is SGHTA and CDR2 is FQGNSA. The CDR3 here is CASSLDGGGSYEQYF.

The chain uses TRBV12-5 and TRBJ2-7. The CDR3 has 11 residues. In germline, CDR1 is LGHNT, CDR2 FRNRAP. CDR3 in amino acids: CASGRNYEQYF.

The chain joins TRBV19 to TRBJ1-6; TCRdb reports TRBD1, a call that lacks DNA to check it against. The CDR3 loop spans 14 amino acids. Germline assignment: CDR1 LNHDA and CDR2 SQIVND (reference sequence). The CDR3 spells CASRAGQGVSPLHF.

The V call is TRBV3-1, the J call TRBJ2-7; TCRdb's assignment of TRBD2 cannot be checked, as there is no DNA. Germline assignment: CDR1 LGHDT and CDR2 YNNKEL (reference sequence). The CDR3 runs 15 residues. The CDR3 sequence is CASSQPGLVFPEQYF.

The rearrangement uses TRBV15 and TRBJ2-3; the D call of TRBD2 rests on TCRdb alone, since no DNA is present to check it. The CDR3 is 16 residues long. CDR1 and CDR2 from the germline V gene are LNHNV and YYDKDF (reference sequence). The CDR3 spells CATSTGTSAPTDTQYF.

The chain combines TRBV29-1 with TRBJ2-3; the TRBD2 assignment by TCRdb is unverifiable without DNA. Germline lookup yields CDR1 SQVTM and CDR2 ANQGSEA. There are 15 residues in the CDR3. The CDR3 here is CSVEIGLQRADTQYF.

This chain uses TRBV3-1 with TRBJ2-1; TCRdb calls TRBD1, which cannot be checked without DNA. Germline loops: CDR1 LGHDT, CDR2 YNNKEL (reference sequence). There are 15 residues in the CDR3. The CDR3 loop is CASSESLPLMSEQFF.

J is TRBJ1-3 and V is TRBV6-1; as DNA is missing, the TRBD1 call by TCRdb cannot be tested. Germline CDR1 is MNHNS and CDR2 is SASEGT. This CDR3 spans 15 amino acids. The CDR3: CASRSLGTSGNTIYF.